These T cell receptor beta chains were read from a single sample in a study of tumor-infiltrating lymphocytes in primary liver carcinoma. Using its own MiXCR run on the multiplex PCR reads, TCRdb lists one record per CDR3 protein. The table has tens of thousands of distinct CDR3 sequences, 69% seen once. The specimen was tumor-adjacent normal liver tissue. These receptors came from a man in his forties or fifties with primary liver carcinoma and hepatitis B virus infection. Both conserved end residues are part of each CDR3. Size values are once, few and many counts, or a class for expanded clones, and some rows have none.

>many|TRBV5-1
CASSLRTGGLQETQYF
>many|TRBV30
CAWSPGLAGYEQYF
>-|TRBV29-1
CSIWEPGQDYGYTF
>-|TRBV18
CASSPDREYGYTF
>-|TRBV10-3
CDIRASGRINEQFF
>-|TRBV5-1
CTSSLDGGGAGQSYEQYF
>many|TRBV5-1
CASSSGLADPTDTQYF
>many|TRBV5-6
CASSRTWIGSYEQYF
>once|TRBV28
CASNFLAGYTDTQYF
>-|TRBV6-2/TRBV6-3
CAGSYASGSIDTQYF
>-|TRBV5-6
CASSSPIHQETQYF
>-|TRBV6-1
CASGEGESNQSQHF
>many|TRBV4-3
CASSQAIAGATYEQYF
>-|TRBV12-3/TRBV12-4
CASSFGAETGNTIYF
>-|TRBV11-2
CACSLARTGPPQETQYF
>-|TRBV11-2
CASSPNGASTVAKINQYF
>-|TRBV6-5
CASNYGGTRTEAFF
>-|TRBV6-5
CTISPKPNSPLHF
>-|TRBV10-2
CASSFGVDMQYF
>-|TRBV29-1
CSLRTGSGELSF
>-|TRBV7-9
CASRPLRDRFYGYTF
>few|TRBV24-1
CATSDPAPVGTDTQYF
>-|TRBV24-1
CATSDLHRDRGDNEQFF
>-|TRBV20-1
CSEKGPGTDTQYF
>-|TRBV29-1
CSVGLAGGFYKEQFF
>-|TRBV6-5
CDSSSRTPVGYNEQFF
>-|TRBV29-1
CSVDRQAGGQSF
>few|TRBV12-3/TRBV12-4
CASSLELAGYEQYF